These 16 T cell receptor beta chains came from one sample sequenced in a study of beta chain features in type 1 diabetes. No antigen has been identified for these receptors. General observations from the study: Shortening that was moderate but significant affected the TCRB CDR3s of Type 1 diabetes patients in all four CD4+ subsets.

Of the isolated RNA, all was reverse transcribed, and so the sequenced material was expressed TCRB transcripts. Generated by immunoSEQ multiplex PCR, the TCRdb table keeps only in-frame clones and is missing some. The sample lists about 170,000 clones, almost 8% seen once, with roughly 0.46% in the top ten. The sample taken for sequencing was central memory CD4+ T cells from blood. Receptors were obtained from a man younger than 35 with type 1 diabetes.

The gene calls are TRBV7-9 and TRBJ2-4; maybe TRBD2 (5 bases). Germline V gene lookup returns CDR1 SEHNR and CDR2 FQNEAQ (reference sequence). V shed 1 base and J shed 0 bases, with 19 bases lying between them. The CDR3 contains 19 residues. CDR3 coding DNA: TGTGCCAGCAGCTTAGTAATCTTGGGAGACGTTGCAGCCAAAAACATTCAGTACTTC. Protein sequence: CASSLVILGDVAAKNIQYF. The full variable domain, in which reference TRBV7-9 and TRBJ2-4 provide the parts outside the CDR3, is DTGVSQNPRHKITKRGQNVTFRCDPISEHNRLYWYRQTLGQGPEFLTYFQNEAQLEKSRLLSDRFSAERPKGSFSTLEIQRTEQGDSAMYLCASSLVILGDVAAKNIQYFGAGTRLSVL.

A few counts support this clone. The DNA for the CDR3 is TGTGCCAGCTCACCAGCAGACAGGGGCACTGAGCAGTTCTTC. Its protein is CASSPADRGTEQFF. The rearrangement joins TRBV18 to TRBJ2-1; 8 positions match TRBD1. The CDR3 runs 14 residues. V lost 2 bases and J lost 9; bases outside the gene matches: 6. Per the germline V gene, CDR1 is KGHSH and CDR2 is LQKENI.

The chain uses TRBV6-5 and TRBJ2-3, with TRBD2 matching 8 bases. The CDR3 has 13 amino acids. CDR1 is MNHEY, CDR2 SVGAGI, per germline. V lost 6 bases, J lost 7 bases, and 6 bases stayed unmatched. In DNA form, the CDR3 reads TGTGCCAGCAGCCCGACTAGCGACCATACGCAGTATTTT. Its translation is CASSPTSDHTQYF.

V and J are TRBV14 and TRBJ2-1; 7 nucleotides align to TRBD2. This CDR3 contains 15 residues. Trimming cost V 0 bases and J 9 bases; bases outside gene matches: 8. Looked up from germline, CDR1 is SGHDN and CDR2 is FVKESK. CDR3 in amino acids: CASSQDWGEGSEQFF. The CDR3 DNA is TGTGCCAGCAGCCAAGATTGGGGGGAGGGTAGTGAGCAGTTCTTC.

This clone was seen a few times. The chain is built from TRBV7-9 and TRBJ2-7; 10 nucleotides align to TRBD1. The V gene's germline CDR1 is SEHNR and CDR2 FQNEAQ (reference sequence). The CDR3 runs 16 residues. V gave up 1 base and J gave up 2 bases; unmatched junction bases: 5. CDR3 nucleotides: TGTGCCAGCAGCTTAGGAGGGACAGGGGCCCCCTACGAGCAGTACTTC. Protein sequence: CASSLGGTGAPYEQYF.

There are a few counts of this clone. The V call is TRBV6-6, the J call TRBJ2-1; the D gene is possibly TRBD1 (5 bases). CDR1 and CDR2 (germline): MNHNY, SVGAGI (reference sequence). This CDR3 comprises 16 residues. V was shortened by 8 bases and J by 0 bases, with 17 bases between the two germline ends. The CDR3 DNA reads as TGTGCCAGCTTAGGGGCGCCGGTCCCCTCCTACAATGAGCAGTTCTTC. It specifies CASLGAPVPSYNEQFF.

This clone was found a few times. The rearrangement uses TRBV5-1 and TRBJ2-7, with D possibly being TRBD1 (6 bases). Germline loops: CDR1 SGHRS, CDR2 YFSETQ. This CDR3 comprises 15 residues. The V end lost 3 bases, the J end lost 6 bases, and 19 bases lay between the germline ends. CDR3 DNA sequence: TGCGCCAGCAGCTGGGGCGGCAGGGGAACGGCCGAGCAGTACTTC. Protein sequence: CASSWGGRGTAEQYF.

The V call is TRBV18, the J call TRBJ2-7; maybe TRBD2 (5 bases). The CDR3 length is 12 residues. V was shortened by 8 bases and J by 5 bases, with 13 bases between the two germline ends. The germline V gene encodes CDR1 KGHSH and CDR2 LQKENI. CDR3 loop: CASEYGENEQYF. The CDR3 coding sequence is TGTGCCAGCGAGTACGGGGAGAACGAGCAGTACTTC.

V is TRBV5-4 and J is TRBJ2-4; possibly TRBD2 for D (6 bases). The germline V gene encodes CDR1 SGHNT and CDR2 YYREEE (reference sequence). The CDR3 sequence is 14 residues long. The V end lost 1 base, the J end lost 6 bases, and 11 bases lay between the germline ends. The CDR3 protein is CASSLRRDGNIQYF. Here the CDR3 DNA reads TGTGCCAGCAGCTTGAGGAGGGACGGAAACATTCAGTACTTC.

This clone has just a few counts. The CDR3 coding sequence is TGCGCCAGCAGCTTGGAGACAGGGCATGGCTACACCTTC. Residues: CASSLETGHGYTF. This chain connects TRBV5-1 to TRBJ1-2, with TRBD1 matching over 7 bases. V lost 0 bases to trimming and J lost 6 bases; unmatched junction nucleotides: 2. Germline lookup yields CDR1 SGHRS and CDR2 YFSETQ. There are 13 residues in the CDR3. Full variable domain (remainder filled in from reference TRBV5-1 and TRBJ1-2): KAGVTQTPRYLIKTRGQQVTLSCSPISGHRSVSWYQQTPGQGLQFLFEYFSETQRNKGNFPGRFSGRQFSNSRSEMNVSTLELGDSALYLCASSLETGHGYTFGSGTRLTVV.

V is TRBV30 and J is TRBJ2-5; 10 nucleotides agree with TRBD1. The CDR3 sequence is 13 residues long. V lost 5 bases to trimming and J lost 7 bases; unmatched junction nucleotides: 7. Per germline, CDR1 GTSNPN and CDR2 SVGIG (reference sequence). Here the CDR3 reads CAWGVTGGLTQYF. CDR3 nucleotide sequence: TGTGCCTGGGGCGTGACAGGGGGCCTGACCCAGTACTTC. Full variable domain (missing parts from reference TRBV30 and TRBJ2-5): SQTIHQWPATLVQPVGSPLSLECTVEGTSNPNLYWYRQAAGRGLQLLFYSVGIGQISSEVPQNLSASRPQDRQFILSSKKLLLSDSGFYLCAWGVTGGLTQYFGPGTRLLVL.

J is TRBJ2-7 and V is TRBV28, with a tentative D call TRBD2 (7 bases). The V and J ends lost 6 bases and 2 bases respectively, with 14 bases between them. Germline lookup yields CDR1 MDHEN and CDR2 SYDVKM. This CDR3 is built from 14 residues. The CDR3 DNA reads as TGTGCCAGCAGGGAGCGGGACACCCCCTACGAGCAGTACTTC. Translating gives CASRERDTPYEQYF.

This rearrangement joins TRBV29-1 to TRBJ1-2, with D possibly being TRBD1 (6 bases). Germline V gene lookup returns CDR1 SQVTM and CDR2 ANQGSEA. The CDR3 consists of 15 residues. The V gene lost 1 base and the J gene lost 0 bases, with 12 bases spanning the gap. The CDR3 loop is CSVEVRQDANYGYTF. The CDR3 region has the DNA TGCAGCGTTGAAGTACGACAGGATGCTAACTATGGCTACACCTTC.

This clone was seen a handful of times. For the CDR3, the DNA is TGTGCCAGCAGTCCACAGGGAGCCAAAAACATTCAGTACTTC. Its translation: CASSPQGAKNIQYF. V is TRBV28 and J is TRBJ2-4; tentative D call: TRBD1 (6 bases). CDR3 length: 14 residues. Trimming took off 5 bases at V and 0 bases at J, with 8 bases between the two ends. Germline V CDR1 and CDR2: MDHEN, SYDVKM.

The CDR3 DNA reads as TGTGCCAGCAGTTTGGGACAAAACTACTACGAGCAGTACTTC. As protein: CASSLGQNYYEQYF. The rearrangement joins TRBV28 to TRBJ2-7, with D possibly being TRBD1 (6 bases). Per germline, CDR1 MDHEN and CDR2 SYDVKM. This CDR3 region has 14 residues. Trimming left V 3 bases short and J 3 bases short, with 12 bases between.

This clone was found a few times. The chain combines TRBV7-2 with TRBJ2-7; D remains unclear. Germline V gene data show CDR1 as SGHTA and CDR2 as FQGNSA. Trimming cost V 8 bases and J 6 bases, with 17 bases left between them. This CDR3 comprises 13 residues. As DNA, the CDR3 is TGTGCCAGCGCCGATCTAGGTTTGCGCGAGCAGTACTTC. It encodes CASADLGLREQYF.